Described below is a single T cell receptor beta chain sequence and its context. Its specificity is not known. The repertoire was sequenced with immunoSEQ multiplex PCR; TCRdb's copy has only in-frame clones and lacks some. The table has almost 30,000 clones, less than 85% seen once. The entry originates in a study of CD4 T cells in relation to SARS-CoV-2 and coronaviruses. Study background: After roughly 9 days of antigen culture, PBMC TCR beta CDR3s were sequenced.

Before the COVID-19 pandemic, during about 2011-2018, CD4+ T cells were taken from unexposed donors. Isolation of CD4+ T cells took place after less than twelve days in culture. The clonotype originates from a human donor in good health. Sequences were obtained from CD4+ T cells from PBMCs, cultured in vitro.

The CDR3 nucleotides read TGTGCCAGCAGTATGTCAGGGGGGTATTCTCAGCCCCAGCATTTT. It translates to CASSMSGGYSQPQHF. The rearrangement uses TRBV28 and TRBJ1-5, with 7 bases that match TRBD1. The germline gives CDR1 MDHEN, CDR2 SYDVKM. Trimming took 5 bases from V and 6 from J; bases not matched to a gene: 10. The CDR3 consists of 15 residues.